This passage covers 27 T cell receptor beta chains from one sample sequenced in a study of CD8+ T cells in alopecia areata. Extraction of RNA preceded its reverse transcription into cDNA, which served as the sequencing template. The repertoire was sequenced with immunoSEQ multiplex PCR; TCRdb's copy has only in-frame clones and lacks some. Of about 180,000 clones in the sample, roughly 59% were seen once. The starting material was CD4+ T cells sorted from blood, obtained at week 0. These receptor sequences come from a human donor with alopecia areata.

This clone was recorded once. The CDR3 here is CASSELAALQETQYF. Here the CDR3 DNA reads TGTGCCAGCAGTGAACTCGCTGCCCTCCAAGAGACCCAGTACTTC. This rearrangement joins TRBV25-1 to TRBJ2-5; D gene ambiguous. This CDR3 comprises 15 residues. Deletions cut 2 bases from V and 1 base from J, with 11 bases between. In germline, CDR1 is MGHDK, CDR2 SYGVNS.

This clone has more than one count but fewer than ten. V gene TRBV7-2 combines with J gene TRBJ2-6, with 9 bases fitting TRBD1. The germline V gene has CDR1 SGHTA and CDR2 FQGNSA. With 4 bases clipped from V and 0 bases from J, the junction kept 7 bases outside the gene matches. This CDR3 spans 18 amino acids. The CDR3 nucleotides are TGTGCCAGCAGCTGGGGACAGGGTCGACACTCTGGGGCCAACGTCCTGACTTTC. Residues: CASSWGQGRHSGANVLTF.

This clone appeared once. This chain joins TRBV4-3 and TRBJ2-5, with D possibly called TRBD1 or TRBD2 (5 bases each). CDR3 size: 15 residues. CDR1 is LGHNA, CDR2 YSLEER, per germline. Trimming pared 1 base from V and 5 bases from J, leaving 14 bases between. The chain's CDR3 is CASSQGTRGAETQYF. The CDR3 DNA reads TGCGCCAGCAGCCAAGGGACACGGGGAGCGGAGACCCAGTACTTC.

This clone appeared a few times. The chain employs TRBV29-1 and TRBJ2-7; 11 nucleotides agree with TRBD1. After removal of 4 bases from V and 5 bases from J, the junction contained 4 bases not matched to a gene. The CDR3 consists of 13 residues. Germline V gene sequence: CDR1 SQVTM, CDR2 ANQGSEA. DNA of the CDR3: TGCAGCGTTGTGCGGACAGGGGGCAACGAGCAGTACTTC. Translated: CSVVRTGGNEQYF.

Only a few counts were recorded for this clone. The V and J genes are TRBV7-2 and TRBJ1-2; 9 nucleotides line up with TRBD1. CDR1 and CDR2 (germline): SGHTA, FQGNSA. V was pared by 5 bases and J by 7 bases, with 11 bases of the junction left unmatched. The CDR3 has 15 residues. In DNA, the CDR3 is TGTGCCAGCAGCCCTAGGGGGGGACAGGGTGGTGGCTACACCTTC. Its protein product is CASSPRGGQGGGYTF.

The chain is built from TRBV5-4 and TRBJ1-5; D is uncertain. The germline gives CDR1 SGHNT, CDR2 YYREEE (reference sequence). The length of the CDR3 is 13 residues. Trimming pared 2 bases from V and 8 bases from J, leaving 11 bases between. CDR3 loop: CASSLQPGEPQHF. CDR3 DNA sequence: TGTGCCAGCAGCTTACAGCCCGGGGAGCCCCAGCATTTT.

A remark on this clone: Other DNA sequences within the sample encode an identical CDR3. The chain employs TRBV29-1 and TRBJ2-3, with D perhaps TRBD1 (6 bases). Looked up from germline, CDR1 is SQVTM and CDR2 is ANQGSEA. The CDR3 is 11 amino acids. V was cut by 5 bases and J by 6 bases, with 9 bases left in between. The CDR3 sequence is CSVSGADTQYF. The CDR3 coding sequence is TGCAGCGTTTCAGGGGCGGATACGCAGTATTTT.

This sequence joins TRBV4-3 and TRBJ2-6; no clear D. The V gene lost 0 bases and the J gene lost 0 bases, with 15 bases spanning the gap. CDR1 is LGHNA, CDR2 YSLEER, per germline. The length of the CDR3 is 19 residues. CDR3 nucleotides: TGCGCCAGCAGCCAAGATGGTCGTGCGCAGCCCTCTGGGGCCAACGTCCTGACTTTC. As protein: CASSQDGRAQPSGANVLTF.

The V and J genes are TRBV29-1 and TRBJ2-7, with TRBD2 matching over 10 bases. Per germline, CDR1 SQVTM and CDR2 ANQGSEA. CDR3 length equals 13 residues. Germline trimming cut 4 bases from V and 5 bases from J; bases unmatched to any gene: 5. The CDR3 protein is CSVALLAGDEQYF. Written as DNA, the CDR3 is TGCAGCGTTGCTCTCCTAGCGGGGGACGAGCAGTACTTC.

The chain is built from TRBV11-3 and TRBJ2-7, with 7 nucleotides matching TRBD1. CDR3 length: 14 amino acids. Germline CDR1 reads SGHNT; CDR2 reads YENEEA. Trimming cost V 6 bases and J 6 bases; bases outside gene matches: 11. The CDR3 nucleotides are TGTGCCAGCAGTTACCGACAGGGAGTAGCCGAGCAGTACTTC. It translates to CASSYRQGVAEQYF.

The chain links TRBV29-1 to TRBJ2-5; TRBD1 matches 7 bases. J lost 5 bases, V lost 7 bases, and 10 bases had no gene match. The germline V gene encodes CDR1 SQVTM and CDR2 ANQGSEA. The length of the CDR3 is 13 residues. The CDR3: CSGGQLDGETQYF. DNA for the CDR3: TGCAGCGGGGGACAGTTGGATGGGGAGACCCAGTACTTC.

The rearrangement joins TRBV30 to TRBJ2-7, with D unresolved. Per germline, CDR1 GTSNPN and CDR2 SVGIG (reference sequence). V was shortened by 8 bases and J by 0 bases, with 14 bases between the two germline ends. This CDR3 has 13 residues. CDR3 sequence: CAGRTIPSYEQYF. CDR3 coding DNA: TGTGCCGGCCGGACGATTCCCTCCTACGAGCAGTACTTC.

This clone turned up a few times. This chain links TRBV18 with TRBJ1-5; D unclear. This CDR3 has 13 amino acids. The V and J ends lost 3 bases and 10 bases respectively, with 13 bases between them. CDR1 is KGHSH and CDR2 is LQKENI in the germline V gene. Here the CDR3 reads CASSPTAQSPQHF. In DNA, the CDR3 is TGTGCCAGCTCACCGACGGCCCAGAGTCCCCAGCATTTT.

This chain joins TRBV27 and TRBJ2-7, with D possibly matching TRBD1 (6 bases). Trimming took 7 bases from V and 3 from J, leaving 16 bases between them. Germline loops: CDR1 MNHEY, CDR2 SMNVEV (reference sequence). CDR3 length equals 14 residues. In DNA, the CDR3 is TGTGCCAGCACCGGCGGTAGACAGGACTACGAGCAGTACTTC. Its protein product is CASTGGRQDYEQYF.

This chain connects TRBV10-2 to TRBJ2-2; D not resolved. The CDR3 contains 14 residues. Trimming stripped 8 bases from V and 4 bases from J, with 14 bases between. Looked up from germline, CDR1 is WSHSY and CDR2 is SAAADI. The CDR3 region is CASERTPGTGELFF. For the CDR3, the DNA is TGCGCCAGCGAACGTACTCCCGGCACCGGGGAGCTGTTTTTT.

The V gene is TRBV19, the J gene TRBJ1-5; D gene ambiguous. Between the trimmed V and J ends, which lost 5 bases and 5 bases, there was a span of 16 bases. Germline V lookup: CDR1 LNHDA, CDR2 SQIVND (reference sequence). CDR3 length equals 15 residues. The CDR3 protein is CASSLDVSPDQPQHF. As DNA, the CDR3 is TGTGCCAGTAGTCTCGACGTGTCCCCGGATCAGCCCCAGCATTTT.

This rearrangement joins TRBV5-1 to TRBJ2-5, with D maybe TRBD1 (6 bases). Per germline, CDR1 SGHRS and CDR2 YFSETQ. The ends were cut back, 4 bases at V and 0 bases at J, with 10 bases in the middle. CDR3 length: 14 residues. The CDR3 DNA is TGCGCCAGCAGCCGGACAGTACACCAAGAGACCCAGTACTTC. It specifies CASSRTVHQETQYF.

The chain carries TRBV6-1 and TRBJ1-1; D is undetermined. Germline-derived CDR1 and CDR2 are MNHNS and SASEGT. The CDR3 loop spans 12 amino acids. V lost 7 bases and J lost 1, with 7 bases in between. The CDR3 bases are TGTGCCAGCAAAGTGACGAACACTGAAGCTTTCTTT. Amino acids: CASKVTNTEAFF.

The chain employs TRBV2 and TRBJ1-1; perhaps TRBD1 as D (6 bases). Deletions cut 8 bases from V and 3 bases from J, with 10 bases between. The CDR3 covers 12 residues. Germline CDR1 reads SNHLY; CDR2 reads FYNNEI. The CDR3 reads CASGDTHTEAFF. In DNA form, the CDR3 reads TGTGCCAGCGGGGACACACACACTGAAGCTTTCTTT. Complete variable domain (other parts from reference TRBV2 and TRBJ1-1): EPEVTQTPSHQVTQMGQEVILRCVPISNHLYFYWYRQILGQKVEFLVSFYNNEISEKSEIFDDQFSVERPDGSNFTLKIRSTKLEDSAMYFCASGDTHTEAFFGQGTRLTVV.

The V call is TRBV7-9, the J call TRBJ1-2; D is possibly TRBD1 (6 bases). Germline V CDR1 and CDR2: SEHNR, FQNEAQ (reference sequence). V was shortened by 2 bases and J by 0 bases, with 10 bases between the two germline ends. The CDR3 spans 15 residues. The CDR3 loop is CASSLRGKSNYGYTF. As DNA, the CDR3 is TGTGCCAGCAGCTTAAGGGGGAAGTCTAACTATGGCTACACCTTC.

The table lists this clone with a few counts. The chain has TRBV7-2 and TRBJ2-3; D possibly corresponds to TRBD1 (6 bases). The length of the CDR3 is 12 residues. Trimming stripped 1 base from V and 11 bases from J, with 10 bases between. The germline CDR1 and CDR2 sequences are SGHTA and FQGNSA. The CDR3 coding sequence is TGTGCCAGCAGCTTAGATGGACAGAGGCAGTATTTT. Its protein is CASSLDGQRQYF.

The genes are TRBV2 and TRBJ2-5; TRBD2 matches 15 bases. The end of the DNA fits TRBJ2-7 better, so the J call may be wrong. The CDR3 runs 20 residues. Germline V gene sequence: CDR1 SNHLY, CDR2 FYNNEI. CDR3 loop: CASSELPGQGLAGGLSEQYF. The CDR3 DNA reads as TGTGCCAGCAGCGAACTTCCGGGACAGGGACTAGCGGGGGGACTAAGCGAGCAGTACTTC.

CDR3 residues: CASSVAPDYGYTF. In DNA form, the CDR3 reads TGTGCCAGCAGCGTTGCCCCCGACTATGGCTACACCTTC. The chain uses TRBV9 and TRBJ1-2; D unclear. This CDR3 contains 13 residues. Deletions cut 2 bases from V and 3 bases from J, with 8 bases between. CDR1 is SGDLS, CDR2 YYNGEE, per germline.

The chain links TRBV29-1 to TRBJ1-1; D gene uncertain. CDR3 length equals 13 residues. CDR1 and CDR2 from the germline V gene are SQVTM and ANQGSEA. The V end lost 2 bases, the J end lost 2 bases, and 9 bases lay between the germline ends. CDR3: CSVEIRTNTEAFF. In DNA, the CDR3 is TGCAGCGTTGAAATCCGTACAAACACTGAAGCTTTCTTT.

V gene TRBV10-3 combines with J gene TRBJ2-1; 9 positions match TRBD1. V lost 5 bases, J lost 3 bases, and 5 bases stayed unmatched. The CDR3 extends over 15 amino acids. CDR1 is ENHRY and CDR2 is SYGVKD in the germline V gene. The CDR3 nucleotides read TGTGCCATCAGTACGGGACAGGGCGGCTACAATGAGCAGTTCTTC. This sequence encodes CAISTGQGGYNEQFF.

This clone came up many times. The chain joins TRBV7-2 to TRBJ2-3; maybe TRBD2 (5 bases). The CDR3 is 15 amino acids. V was pared by 5 bases and J by 2 bases, with 14 bases between. Germline CDR1 and CDR2: SGHTA and FQGNSA. DNA of the CDR3: TGTGCCAGCAGCCCAGCTCGGGGAAACACAGATACGCAGTATTTT. It encodes CASSPARGNTDTQYF.

This clone was found a few times. Other nucleotide sequences in the sample specify the same CDR3. V usage is TRBV9 and J usage is TRBJ2-3; unclear D gene. V lost 0 bases to trimming and J lost 3 bases, with 2 bases between them. This CDR3 spans 12 amino acids. CDR1 SGDLS and CDR2 YYNGEE come from the germline V gene. CDR3 sequence (DNA): TGTGCCAGCAGCGTAGCTACAGATACGCAGTATTTT. It encodes CASSVATDTQYF.